The rows below give T cell receptor beta chains drawn from one sample of a study of blood T cell repertoires in COVID-19. TCRdb keeps only in-frame clones here, not all; method: immunoSEQ multiplex PCR. The table includes more than 450,000 clones, 87% detected once. Sequencing was performed on PBMCs or T cells enriched from blood (not recorded which). These receptors were collected from a woman aged 18-30 years who had recovered from COVID-19. Both conserved end residues are part of each CDR3. D genes are given only for firm matches. Clone size, where shown, is once, few, many, or a class for clones that have expanded.

V	size	length	D	J	CDR3	DNA
TRBV6-5	.	14	.	TRBJ1-4	CASSYSRTAEKLFF	TGTGCCAGCAGTTACTCTCGGACAGCTGAAAAACTGTTTTTT
TRBV5-1	.	15	.	TRBJ2-5	CASSLTTGPQETQYF	TGCGCCAGCAGCCTTACGACAGGCCCTCAAGAGACCCAGTACTTC
TRBV5-6	few	15	.	TRBJ2-2	CASSSTRSSTGELFF	TGTGCCAGCAGCTCTACCCGGAGCTCCACCGGGGAGCTGTTTTTT
TRBV27	few	14	.	TRBJ1-1	CASSLLPMNTEAFF	TGTGCCAGCAGTTTACTACCCATGAACACTGAAGCTTTCTTT
TRBV6-1	once	13	.	TRBJ1-2	CASSDSGLYGYTF	TGTGCCAGCAGTGATTCAGGACTCTATGGCTACACCTTC
TRBV2	.	13	.	TRBJ2-2	CASRSLPTGELFF	TGTGCCAGCAGATCACTCCCCACCGGGGAGCTGTTTTTT
TRBV9	.	15	.	TRBJ2-2	CASSVERGVAGELFF	TGTGCCAGCAGCGTAGAGCGTGGAGTGGCCGGGGAGCTGTTTTTT
TRBV9	.	18	TRBD1	TRBJ1-2	CASSRDLAGTGREYGYTF	TGTGCCAGCAGCCGAGACCTTGCCGGGACAGGTCGTGAGTATGGCTACACCTTC
TRBV12-5	.	14	TRBD1	TRBJ2-4	CASGSLATGDIQYF	TGTGCTAGTGGCTCCTTAGCAACAGGGGACATTCAGTACTTC
TRBV9	.	14	TRBD1	TRBJ1-1	CASSADRVGTEAFF	TGTGCCAGCAGCGCCGACAGGGTTGGCACTGAAGCTTTCTTT
TRBV5-1	.	13	.	TRBJ1-1	CASSLVVAAEAFF	TGCGCCAGCAGCTTGGTGGTGGCAGCTGAAGCTTTCTTT
TRBV2	.	15	TRBD1	TRBJ1-2	CASSSARTGDNGYTF	TGTGCCAGCAGTAGCGCGCGGACAGGGGACAATGGCTACACCTTC
TRBV19	.	15	.	TRBJ1-1	CASSIIPGMGTEAFF	TGTGCCAGTAGTATAATCCCAGGGATGGGCACTGAAGCTTTCTTT
TRBV19	.	14	.	TRBJ1-5	CASSMSGIHQPQHF	TGTGCCAGTAGTATGTCAGGGATCCATCAGCCCCAGCATTTT
TRBV2	.	15	TRBD1	TRBJ2-1	CASSFRDSILNEQFF	TGTGCCAGCAGTTTCCGGGACAGTATTTTGAATGAGCAGTTCTTC
TRBV6-5	.	14	.	TRBJ2-6	CASSSLSGANVLTF	TGTGCCAGCAGTTCCCTCAGTGGGGCCAACGTCCTGACTTTC
TRBV6-5	.	14	TRBD2	TRBJ2-5	CASTLAGGGETQYF	TGTGCCAGCACCCTAGCGGGGGGCGGAGAGACCCAGTACTTC
TRBV18	.	14	.	TRBJ1-1	CASSPTQTNTEAFF	TGTGCCAGCTCACCCACCCAGACAAACACTGAAGCTTTCTTT
TRBV25-1	.	15	TRBD1	TRBJ1-6	CASRPGGAGNSPLHF	TGTGCCAGCAGGCCAGGGGGCGCGGGTAATTCACCCCTCCACTTT
TRBV5-1	.	15	.	TRBJ2-1	CASSLGGGIRDEQFF	TGCGCCAGCAGCTTAGGGGGCGGGATCAGGGATGAGCAGTTCTTC
TRBV5-4	.	14	.	TRBJ2-5	CASSLDYTKETQYF	TGTGCCAGCAGCTTGGATTACACTAAAGAGACCCAGTACTTC
TRBV4-1	.	17	TRBD1	TRBJ1-4	CASSPRQGLATNEKLFF	TGCGCCAGCAGCCCACGACAGGGATTGGCAACTAATGAAAAACTGTTTTTT
TRBV28	.	16	TRBD1	TRBJ2-1	CASSSPGQIQYNEQFF	TGTGCCAGCAGTTCTCCGGGACAGATCCAATACAATGAGCAGTTCTTC
TRBV2	.	13	.	TRBJ1-5	CASRQGLNQPQHF	TGTGCCAGCAGGCAGGGACTTAATCAGCCCCAGCATTTT
TRBV5-4	.	15	.	TRBJ2-3	CASSLRSAGSDTQYF	TGTGCCAGCAGCTTGAGATCGGCCGGGTCAGATACGCAGTATTTT
TRBV5-1	.	13	.	TRBJ1-1	CASSLGSDTEAFF	TGCGCCAGCAGCTTGGGGTCGGACACTGAAGCTTTCTTT
TRBV5-4	.	14	TRBD1	TRBJ1-1	CATTTQGAGAEAFF	TGTGCCACTACTACACAGGGGGCTGGCGCTGAAGCTTTCTTT
TRBV27	.	18	.	TRBJ1-1	CASSSGPKGLLTITEAFF	TGTGCCAGCAGTTCAGGACCGAAGGGACTTCTGACCATCACTGAAGCTTTCTTT
TRBV6-5	.	14	.	TRBJ1-2	CASRLQNSNYGYTF	TGTGCCAGCAGGCTACAGAATTCTAACTATGGCTACACCTTC
TRBV29-1	.	13	.	TRBJ1-1	CSVRDIPNTEAFF	TGCAGCGTTAGGGACATCCCGAACACTGAAGCTTTCTTT
TRBV27	.	14	.	TRBJ1-5	CASSLSSSNQPQHF	TGTGCCAGCAGTTTGAGTAGTAGCAATCAGCCCCAGCATTTT
TRBV3-1/TRBV3-2	.	16	TRBD2	TRBJ2-2	CASSQDRLAVAGELFF	TGTGCCAGCAGCCAAGATAGACTAGCCGTGGCCGGGGAGCTGTTTTTT
TRBV3-1/TRBV3-2	.	15	.	TRBJ2-7	CASSQDGFVGYEQYF	TGTGCCAGCAGCCAAGACGGGTTTGTGGGCTACGAGCAGTACTTC
TRBV5-5	.	17	TRBD2	TRBJ2-2	CASSFSRRGGNTGELFF	TGTGCCAGCAGCTTTTCCCGACGCGGGGGGAACACCGGGGAGCTGTTTTTT
TRBV5-6	.	15	TRBD1	TRBJ1-2	CASSPPDRGIYGYTF	TGTGCCAGCAGCCCCCCTGACAGGGGGATCTATGGCTACACCTTC
TRBV21-1	.	14	.	TRBJ2-7	CASPSGLAIYEQYF	TGTGCCAGCCCCTCCGGGCTAGCTATCTACGAGCAGTACTTC
TRBV10-1	.	18	TRBD1	TRBJ2-3	CARTGARPGEKSTDTQYF	TGCGCCAGGACAGGGGCCCGACCGGGGGAGAAAAGCACAGATACGCAGTATTTT
TRBV6-5	.	14	TRBD1	TRBJ1-6	CASSRQGFNSPLHF	TGTGCCAGCAGCCGACAGGGATTTAATTCACCCCTCCACTTT
TRBV13	.	15	.	TRBJ2-5	CASRGSNPGQETQYF	TGTGCCAGCAGAGGATCCAATCCGGGGCAAGAGACCCAGTACTTC
TRBV2	.	12	.	TRBJ2-7	CASGVRSYEQYF	TGTGCCAGCGGTGTCAGGTCCTACGAGCAGTACTTC
TRBV28	.	15	.	TRBJ2-7	CASSPPEGETYEQYF	TGTGCCAGCAGTCCTCCCGAGGGGGAGACCTACGAGCAGTACTTC
TRBV2	.	15	.	TRBJ1-1	CASSEQGFMNTEAFF	TGTGCCAGCAGTGAGCAGGGATTCATGAACACTGAAGCTTTCTTT
TRBV10-2	.	14	TRBD1	TRBJ2-5	CASSPDRAQETQYF	TGCGCCAGCAGCCCCGACAGGGCCCAAGAGACCCAGTACTTC
TRBV7-9	.	11	.	TRBJ2-7	CASSLTFTPLF	TGTGCCAGCAGTTTGACATTCACACCTCTTTTC